This T cell receptor beta chain emerged from a study of blood T cell repertoires in COVID-19 (dated by TCRdb to 2018 to 2021). About the investigation overall: Collaborator samples came from the United States, Italy and Spain and covered acute and convalescent phases of COVID-19. The material from the prospective study consisted of cDNA or gDNA derived from T cells, B-cell-depleted T cells, or PBMCs. Subjects who had been exposed to COVID-19, were actively infected with it, or had recovered from it provided the deeply sampled blood TCRbeta repertoires that made up the dataset. The repertoires were released in a freely available public database intended as a resource for research on the immune response to SARS-CoV-2. The samples were drawn from the first 160 participants of the ongoing ImmuneRACE study and from about 1,200 subjects provided by 6 global collaborators. A de-identified subject ID, COVID-19 status, age in years and sex were almost always included in the sample metadata. Where HLA class I and class II types were available, the types were taken from metadata supplied by the sample provider, not from assay-based typing.

From cysteine to phenylalanine, the CDR3 is 16 amino acids long. Only the CDR3 DNA stays, 48 bases, in frame from base 1. CDR1 and CDR2 (LNHDA, SQIVND) derive from the germline V gene (reference sequence). V is pared back by 3 bases and J by 0 bases, with 14 bases lying between the germline termini. Whole blood was collected in K2EDTA tubes by collaborating institutions according to the institutions' own protocols. For TCRbeta analysis, collaborators shipped samples in one of three forms: frozen whole blood, isolated PBMCs, or DNA extracted from either of those sample types. TCRbeta CDR3 regions were amplified from genomic DNA using the immunoSEQ Assay, a bias-controlled multiplex PCR. The source study handled its data this way. The number of nucleated cells in each sample was estimated from the amplification of reference gene primers within the assay. To quantify the absolute abundance of each unique TCRbeta CDR3 rearrangement, sequence reads were collapsed and filtered. Productive Simpson clonality was computed per sample as the square root of Simpson's diversity index over productive rearrangements. In TCRdb, the immuneACCESS table is reduced to in-frame sequences with V and J assigned. These tables do not hold every clone; where another copy was compared, an unresolved V gene accounts for under half, and the others remain unexplained. D and trimming were read from the DNA, whereas the V and J calls and clone size are those reported in that table. Counted in this sample were about 220,000 clones; 82% of them appeared once. The top ten constitute around 3.5% of the sample.

For this clone: There is no known antigen for this receptor. No base quality values were provided; no much bigger clone lies one nucleotide off.

General conclusions and limits of the study: The quantity of clinical and demographic metadata differed by source and by participant and was supplied without curation.

The sequenced sample was peripheral blood. The receptor was isolated from a woman at least 80 years old with acute or convalescent COVID-19. The chain uses TRBV19 and TRBJ1-2, with no confidently assigned D gene. The nucleotide sequence reads TGTGCCAGTAGTATGGTCTCGCTTTACACTAACTATGGCTACACCTTC. This codes for CASSMVSLYTNYGYTF.